Listed below are T cell receptor beta chains from one sample, sequenced in a study of brain T cells in children with intractable seizures. Clones were sequenced by immunoSEQ multiplex PCR, and TCRdb holds only the in-frame ones, with some missing. Of approximately 330,000 clones in the sample, over 90% were seen once. The sample in question was peripheral blood, obtained around 5 months after surgery. The receptors shown here come from a boy under three years old with tuberous sclerosis and intractable seizures. CDR3s include the opening cysteine and the closing phenylalanine or tryptophan. The D gene is left open where the match is weak. Part of the rows lack a size; the others show once, few, many or a class for expanded clones.

D	J	V	size	CDR3	DNA
NA	TRBJ1-2	TRBV27	NA	CASSLGTNYGYTF	TGTGCCAGCAGTTTAGGGACAAACTATGGCTACACCTTC
NA	TRBJ2-4	TRBV6-1	NA	CASSELAKNIQYF	TGTGCCAGCAGTGAACTAGCCAAAAACATTCAGTACTTC
NA	TRBJ2-7	TRBV5-1	NA	CASSTQPGIYEQYF	TGCGCCAGCAGCACCCAGCCCGGGATCTACGAGCAGTACTTC
TRBD1	TRBJ1-5	TRBV19	NA	CASSMTGGEYSNQPQHF	TGTGCCAGTAGTATGACAGGGGGGGAATATAGCAATCAGCCCCAGCATTTT
NA	TRBJ1-1	TRBV23-1	NA	CASSQLGWDDLPPLMNTEAFF	TGCGCCAGCAGTCAATTGGGATGGGATGACCTACCCCCACTTATGAACACTGAAGCTTTCTTT
NA	TRBJ1-6	TRBV27	NA	CASPGTTGLNSPLHF	TGTGCCAGCCCCGGTACGACAGGTTTGAATTCACCCCTCCACTTT
NA	TRBJ1-1	TRBV29-1	NA	CSVELPAAMNTEAFF	TGCAGCGTTGAACTGCCAGCTGCTATGAACACTGAAGCTTTCTTT
TRBD1	TRBJ1-6	TRBV18	few	CASSLNQGGADSPLHF	TGTGCCAGCTCACTAAACCAGGGGGGCGCGGATTCACCCCTCCACTTT
TRBD2	TRBJ2-3	TRBV30	NA	CAWSDGRDQDTQYF	TGTGCCTGGAGTGACGGGAGGGACCAAGATACGCAGTATTTT
TRBD1	TRBJ1-2	TRBV5-5	NA	CASSSGQGAYGYTF	TGTGCCAGCAGCTCGGGACAGGGGGCATATGGCTACACCTTC
TRBD1	TRBJ2-4	TRBV7-8	NA	CASSSPGQATLNIQYF	TGTGCCAGCAGCTCCCCCGGACAGGCGACTCTGAACATTCAGTACTTC
NA	TRBJ1-4	TRBV9	NA	CASSPGAARNEKLFF	TGTGCCAGCAGCCCCGGGGCAGCGAGAAATGAAAAACTGTTTTTT
NA	TRBJ2-7	TRBV7-9	NA	CASSLSSYEQYF	TGTGCCAGCAGCTTAAGCTCCTACGAGCAGTACTTC
TRBD1	TRBJ2-7	TRBV18	NA	CASSRDRDEQYF	TGTGCCAGCTCACGGGACAGGGACGAGCAGTACTTC
TRBD2	TRBJ2-3	TRBV27	NA	CASSLLAGVDTQYF	TGTGCCAGCTCATTACTAGCGGGAGTAGATACGCAGTATTTT
TRBD1	TRBJ2-5	TRBV5-1	NA	CASSLGDREETQYF	TGCGCCAGCAGCTTGGGGGACAGGGAAGAGACCCAGTACTTC
NA	TRBJ1-1	TRBV5-4	NA	CASSLESALNTEAFF	TGTGCCAGCAGCTTGGAGTCCGCTTTGAACACTGAAGCTTTCTTT
NA	TRBJ2-3	TRBV3-1/TRBV3-2	NA	CASSPWDRGSTDTQYF	TGTGCCAGCAGCCCTTGGGACCGAGGGTCCACAGATACGCAGTATTTT
NA	TRBJ2-4	TRBV7-2	NA	CASSLVSWKNIQYF	TGTGCCAGCAGCTTAGTCTCTTGGAAAAACATTCAGTACTTC
NA	TRBJ1-3	TRBV9	NA	CASSPPGRGNTIYF	TGTGCCAGCAGCCCCCCGGGGAGGGGAAACACCATATATTTT
TRBD2	TRBJ2-1	TRBV7-9	NA	CASSPRTSGGQYYNEQFF	TGTGCCAGCAGCCCACGGACTAGCGGGGGCCAATACTACAATGAGCAGTTCTTC
NA	TRBJ1-5	TRBV30	once	CASSPAQNQPQHF	TGTGCCTCTAGCCCAGCCCAGAATCAGCCCCAGCATTTT
TRBD1	TRBJ1-4	TRBV5-1	NA	CASSPGQQWKKLFF	TGCGCCAGCAGCCCGGGACAGCAATGGAAAAAACTGTTTTTT
NA	TRBJ2-5	TRBV11-2	NA	CASSLKETQYF	TGTGCCAGCAGCTTAAAAGAGACCCAGTACTTC
NA	TRBJ2-2	TRBV2	NA	CASRFRETGYTGELFF	TGTGCCAGCAGGTTTCGCGAAACAGGCTACACCGGGGAGCTGTTTTTT
NA	TRBJ1-1	TRBV4-2	NA	CASSQAPGNTEAFF	TGTGCCAGCAGCCAGGCTCCGGGGAACACTGAAGCTTTCTTT